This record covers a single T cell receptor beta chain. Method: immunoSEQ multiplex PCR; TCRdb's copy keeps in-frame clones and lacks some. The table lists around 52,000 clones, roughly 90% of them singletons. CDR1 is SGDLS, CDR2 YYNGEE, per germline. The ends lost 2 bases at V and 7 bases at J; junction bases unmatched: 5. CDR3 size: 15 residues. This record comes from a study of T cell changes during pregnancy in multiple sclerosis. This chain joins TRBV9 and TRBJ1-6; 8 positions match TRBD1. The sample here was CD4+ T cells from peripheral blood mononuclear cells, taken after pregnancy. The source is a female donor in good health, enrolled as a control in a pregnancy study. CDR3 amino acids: CASSVRTGLNSPLHF. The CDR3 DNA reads TGTGCCAGCAGCGTTCGGACAGGGCTAAATTCACCCCTCCACTTT. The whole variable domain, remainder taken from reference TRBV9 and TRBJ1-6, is DSGVTQTPKHLITATGQRVTLRCSPRSGDLSVYWYQQSLDQGLQFLIQYYNGEERAKGNILERFSAQQFPDLHSELNLSSLELGDSALYFCASSVRTGLNSPLHFGNGTRLTVT.